This T cell receptor beta chain was documented in a study of T cell responses to AZD1222 COVID-19 vaccine. Study conclusions and caveats: Within unmutated variant regions lay the reported targets of nearly half of spike-specific TCRs. Scientists sampled the repertoires only once the peak T cell response had passed. Only five or six AZD1222 recipients tested seropositive at baseline.

The repertoire was sequenced with immunoSEQ multiplex PCR; TCRdb's copy has only in-frame clones and lacks some. The table lists more than 70,000 clones, approximately 89% of them singletons. Notes on this clone: No antigen is known for it.

Germline CDR1 reads WNHNN; CDR2 reads SYGVQD (reference sequence). The CDR3 contains 16 residues. Trimming took 3 bases from V and 4 from J; bases not matched to a gene: 8. The sequenced sample was peripheral blood, obtained 28 days after the second AZD1222 dose. The chain is built from TRBV10-1 and TRBJ2-5; 10 nucleotides match TRBD1. The sequence was collected from an adult who received the AZD1222 COVID-19 vaccine. CDR3 protein: CASSDSYGTGVETQYF. Here the CDR3 DNA reads TGCGCCAGCAGTGATTCCTATGGGACAGGGGTAGAGACCCAGTACTTC.